These 24 T cell receptor beta chains share one sample of origin, sequenced in a study of blood T cells in healthy people across ages. The authors ran a second PCR of 7 to 11 cycles using a sample-barcoded 5' primer and a J-beta primer mix. In TCRdb, the 5' RACE reads were re-called with MiXCR into one record per CDR3 protein. The table has roughly 1.7 million distinct CDR3 sequences, about 32% seen once; the top ten hold 11%. The specimen was blood. These receptors originate from a woman aged 25 to 39 in good health.

Comment on this clonotype: A read error is possible here, since a much larger clone lies one base away. The chain employs TRBV7-8 and TRBJ2-1, with TRBD2 as a possible D gene (6 bases). Germline V gene lookup returns CDR1 SGHVS and CDR2 FQNEAQ. This CDR3 spans 15 amino acids. Deletions cut 4 bases from V and 9 bases from J, with 19 bases between. The CDR3 DNA reads as TGTGCCAGCAGCTGGCGGGACTCCCTGGGCAGTGAGCAGTTCTTC. It encodes CASSWRDSLGSEQFF. The full variable domain, its missing parts supplied by reference TRBV7-8 and TRBJ2-1, is GAGVSQSPRYKVAKRGQDVALRCDPISGHVSLFWYQQALGQGPEFLTYFQNEAQLDKSGLPSDRFFAERPEGSVSTLKIQRTQQEDSAVYLCASSWRDSLGSEQFFGPGTRLTVL.

This clonotype was recorded many times. The chain has TRBV27 and TRBJ2-1, with 9 bases matching TRBD2. V lost 6 bases to trimming and J lost 6 bases; unmatched junction nucleotides: 9. This CDR3 region has 15 residues. Germline assignment: CDR1 MNHEY and CDR2 SMNVEV (reference sequence). As DNA, the CDR3 is TGTGCCAGCAGCTTAGTTGGCGGGGGGGCCAATGAGCAGTTCTTC. It translates to CASSLVGGGANEQFF.

The chain carries TRBV27 and TRBJ2-7; 16 bases are shared with TRBD2. Trimming at V came to 3 bases and at J to 0 bases, leaving 8 bases not matched to a gene. Looked up from germline, CDR1 is MNHEY and CDR2 is SMNVEV (reference sequence). The CDR3 sequence is 19 residues long. For the CDR3, the DNA is TGTGCCAGCAGTTTTCGGGGACTAGCGGGGGGGAAGAGCTCCTACGAGCAGTACTTC. This gives the protein CASSFRGLAGGKSSYEQYF.

The chain carries TRBV2 and TRBJ2-4; no clear D gene. The DNA end is more similar to TRBJ2-7, so the J call may be wrong. Germline V gene sequence: CDR1 SNHLY, CDR2 FYNNEI. This CDR3 spans 14 amino acids. CDR3 nucleotide sequence: TGTGCCAGCAGTTCGCAGAATTATGCCTACGAGCAGTACTTC. It codes for CASSSQNYAYEQYF.

J is TRBJ2-1 and V is TRBV3-1, with D possibly TRBD2 on 6 matching bases. The CDR3 contains 16 residues. Germline CDR1 reads LGHDT; CDR2 reads YNNKEL (reference sequence). V was trimmed by 2 bases and J by 0 bases, leaving 11 bases between them. The CDR3 region is CASSQSGSSSYNEQFF. CDR3 DNA sequence: TGTGCCAGCAGCCAATCCGGGAGTAGCTCCTACAATGAGCAGTTCTTC.

This clonotype has just a few counts. The chain is built from TRBV20-1 and TRBJ2-1, with TRBD2 identical over 9 bases. CDR3 length: 16 amino acids. From germline, CDR1 is DFQATT and CDR2 SNEGSKA (reference sequence). V lost 1 base, J lost 4 bases, and 8 bases stayed unmatched. The CDR3 protein is CSARGGSSGIYNEQFF. The CDR3 coding sequence is TGCAGTGCTAGAGGGGGATCTAGCGGGATTTACAATGAGCAGTTCTTC.

This clonotype was found a few times. The rearrangement links TRBV7-3 to TRBJ2-7; D uncertain. The J call may be in error: the DNA end matches TRBJ2-5 better. Germline V gives CDR1 SGHTA, CDR2 FQGTGA. CDR3 size: 14 residues. CDR3 nucleotides: TGTGCCAGCAGCTTAAGGTCACCCGGGGAGACCCAGTACTTC. It encodes CASSLRSPGETQYF.

Regarding this clonotype: One junction end disagrees with the germline gene, perhaps due to a read error. The chain uses TRBV6-1 and TRBJ1-2, with 9 bases that match TRBD1. This CDR3 is 15 amino acids long. The germline gives CDR1 MNHNS, CDR2 SASEGT. CDR3 sequence: CARSRTGALNYGYTF. In DNA form, the CDR3 reads TGTGCCCGCAGCCGGACAGGGGCGCTTAACTATGGCTACACCTTC.

The V call is TRBV20-1, the J call TRBJ1-1; no definite D call. The CDR3 runs 15 residues. The germline V gene encodes CDR1 DFQATT and CDR2 SNEGSKA (reference sequence). V shed 0 bases and J shed 4 bases, with 15 bases lying between them. In nucleotides, the CDR3 is TGCAGTGCTAGAGATCTGGAGGGTTTGGGCACTGAAGCTTTCTTT. This sequence encodes CSARDLEGLGTEAFF.

The genes are TRBV4-1 and TRBJ1-5, with D perhaps TRBD1 (5 bases). Germline CDR1 MGHRA, CDR2 YSYEKL. The CDR3 is made up of 14 amino acids. Trimming cost V 4 bases and J 6 bases, with 13 bases left between them. The CDR3 loop is CASSLEAGVQPQHF. The CDR3 nucleotides read TGCGCCAGCAGCCTGGAAGCGGGGGTTCAGCCCCAGCATTTT.

This clonotype was seen more than once but under ten times. This sequence joins TRBV20-1 and TRBJ2-3, with D possibly matching TRBD1 (5 bases). V was trimmed by 7 bases and J by 0 bases, leaving 17 bases between them. The CDR3 is made up of 15 amino acids. Germline assignment: CDR1 DFQATT and CDR2 SNEGSKA (reference sequence). CDR3 sequence (DNA): TGCAGTGTTTCGCCGACAGACTTTAGCACAGATACGCAGTATTTT. It specifies CSVSPTDFSTDTQYF.

CDR3 in amino acids: CASSVRAGTSFGTDTQYF. The CDR3 region has the DNA TGTGCCAGCAGCGTACGAGCCGGGACTAGCTTTGGCACAGATACGCAGTATTTT. The rearrangement joins TRBV9 to TRBJ2-3, with 9 bases aligning to TRBD2. Germline V gene data show CDR1 as SGDLS and CDR2 as YYNGEE. The CDR3 has 18 residues. V gave up 1 base and J gave up 1 base; unmatched junction bases: 10.

The genes are TRBV20-1 and TRBJ1-1, with D unresolved. This CDR3 region has 14 residues. The ends were cut back, 1 base at V and 6 bases at J, with 15 bases in the middle. CDR1 and CDR2 (germline): DFQATT, SNEGSKA (reference sequence). The DNA for the CDR3 is TGCAGTGCTAGAGCCCCCGCGTCCCACGCTGAAGCTTTCTTT. Amino acids: CSARAPASHAEAFF.

This sequence joins TRBV11-1 and TRBJ2-7, with D uncertain. The CDR3 runs 15 residues. The V and J ends lost 3 bases and 0 bases respectively, with 12 bases between them. Germline lookup yields CDR1 SGHAT and CDR2 FQDESV (reference sequence). The CDR3 loop reads CASSFGRRGSYEQYF. The DNA for the CDR3 is TGTGCCAGCAGCTTTGGCAGGCGTGGCTCCTACGAGCAGTACTTC.

The rearrangement uses TRBV10-3 and TRBJ2-5; 10 positions match TRBD1. CDR1 is ENHRY, CDR2 SYGVKD, per germline. V lost 5 bases, J lost 4 bases, and 7 bases stayed unmatched. There are 15 residues in the CDR3. CDR3 sequence (DNA): TGTGCCATCAGTTCGACAGGGGGCCAGGGAGAGACCCAGTACTTC. It codes for CAISSTGGQGETQYF.

CDR3 sequence reads: CASSQGPGISEQYF. CDR3 sequence (DNA): TGTGCCAGCAGCCAGGGGCCAGGGATCAGCGAGCAGTACTTC. V gene TRBV4-2 combines with J gene TRBJ2-7; a weak D match, TRBD1 (5 bases). Trimming shortened V by 3 bases and J by 6 bases, and 15 bases separated the two germline ends. Per the germline V gene, CDR1 is LGHNA and CDR2 is YNFKEQ. CDR3 length: 14 amino acids.

This clonotype was seen a handful of times. The chain couples TRBV15 to TRBJ1-5; TRBD1 matches at 10 bases. The length of the CDR3 is 16 residues. V shed 5 bases and J 2 bases; nucleotides not matched to a gene: 6. Germline loops: CDR1 LNHNV, CDR2 YYDKDF (reference sequence). The CDR3 loop is CATSDPGTGGNQPQHF. The DNA for the CDR3 is TGTGCCACCAGCGACCCCGGGACAGGGGGCAATCAGCCCCAGCATTTT.

Comments on this clonotype: One base away lies a much larger clone, so this may be a sequencing read error. This chain connects TRBV6-5 to TRBJ2-7; 8 nucleotides align to TRBD1. The CDR3 sequence is 15 residues long. V lost 5 bases and J lost 2; bases outside the gene matches: 8. Germline V gene sequence: CDR1 MNHEY, CDR2 SVGAGI. CDR3 nucleotide sequence: TGTGCCAGCAGTCGAGGACAGGGACCCCCCTACGAGCAGTACTTC. This codes for CASSRGQGPPYEQYF.

V is TRBV5-6 and J is TRBJ2-6; TRBD1 or TRBD2 may be the D gene (5 bases each). CDR3 length: 15 residues. Trimming stripped 9 bases from V and 4 bases from J, with 17 bases between. CDR1 and CDR2 (germline): SGHDT, YYEEEE. The CDR3 region is CATQLMGEGANVLTF. The CDR3, as DNA: TGTGCCACTCAATTAATGGGGGAAGGGGCCAACGTCCTGACTTTC. The variable domain in full, completed from reference TRBV5-6 and TRBJ2-6, reads DAGVTQSPTHLIKTRGQQVTLRCSPKSGHDTVSWYQQALGQGPQFIFQYYEEEERQRGNFPDRFSGHQFPNYSSELNVNALLLGDSALYLCATQLMGEGANVLTFGAGSRLTVL.

The rearrangement links TRBV20-1 to TRBJ2-7; the D is unclear. With 5 bases removed from V and 2 bases from J, the gap between germline ends came to 13 bases. The CDR3 contains 13 residues. Looked up from germline, CDR1 is DFQATT and CDR2 is SNEGSKA (reference sequence). CDR3 in amino acids: CSAPKIDAYEQYF. CDR3 coding DNA: TGCAGTGCTCCCAAAATAGATGCCTACGAGCAGTACTTC.

In its sample, this clonotype was seen a few times. The chain combines TRBV11-2 with TRBJ2-7; D not certain. In germline, CDR1 is SGHAT, CDR2 FQNNGV. V was cut by 5 bases and J by 2 bases, with 16 bases left in between. The CDR3 length is 15 residues. Written as DNA, the CDR3 is TGTGCCAGCAGCCCAGGAGTGGGTGCGGCCTACGAGCAGTACTTC. Translation gives CASSPGVGAAYEQYF.

This clonotype has just a few counts. V and J are TRBV27 and TRBJ1-1, with unresolved D. The V gene's germline CDR1 is MNHEY and CDR2 SMNVEV (reference sequence). With 9 bases removed from V and 3 bases from J, the gap between germline ends came to 8 bases. The length of the CDR3 is 11 residues. CDR3 sequence reads: CASREDTEAFF. The CDR3 DNA reads TGTGCCAGTCGGGAGGACACTGAAGCTTTCTTT.

V and J are TRBV10-3 and TRBJ1-3; no clear D gene. V was shortened by 4 bases and J by 0 bases, with 13 bases between the two germline ends. The germline CDR1 and CDR2 sequences are ENHRY and SYGVKD. The CDR3 has 16 residues. CDR3: CAISGFDGGSGNTIYF. CDR3 nucleotides: TGTGCCATCAGTGGTTTCGACGGTGGCTCTGGAAACACCATATATTTT.

The chain links TRBV12-3 or TRBV12-4 to TRBJ2-7, with D perhaps TRBD1 (5 bases). Trimming left V 2 bases short and J 6 bases short, with 14 bases between. The CDR3 length is 14 residues. CDR3 DNA: TGTGCCAGCAGTTTACGGCAGGGCCCTGGCGAGCAGTACTTC. This encodes CASSLRQGPGEQYF.